This TCR beta chain was documented in a study of shared clonotypes between healthy human individuals. Whole-study results and caveats: Sharing across four donors was seen in around 5% of naive CD4 clonotypes.

To note about this clone: Its antigen is unknown. The same CDR3 can be traced to other DNA sequences in this sample.

Researchers divided each subset's genomic DNA evenly across several immunoSEQ plates. Clones were read by immunoSEQ multiplex PCR, and TCRdb kept only the in-frame ones, dropping some. Altogether 2,500,000 or so clones are present, 93% being singletons, with the ten largest covering approximately 0.36%. Germline CDR1 SGHNT, CDR2 YYREEE (reference sequence). With V trimmed by 4 bases and J by 5 bases, 10 bases remained unmatched. The CDR3 is made up of 15 amino acids. The V call is TRBV5-4, the J call TRBJ2-7; 9 bases agree with TRBD1. This TCR derives from a man in his late teens or twenties in good health. Some clones in this sample may be carry-over from other donors' samples. The sequenced sample consisted of naive CD4+ T cells from PBMCs. The subset denotes: CD45RA+ positively selected. CDR3 nucleotide sequence: TGTGCCAGCAGCCTATCCGGGACAGGGCCCCACGAGCAGTACTTC. Translating gives CASSLSGTGPHEQYF.